These 10 T cell receptor beta chains share one sample of origin, sequenced in a study of blood T cell repertoires in COVID-19. Some clones are missing from TCRdb's copy, which holds only in-frame ones; the method was immunoSEQ multiplex PCR. The top ten hold less than 3.5% of the sample, which has about 190,000 clones, around 84% seen once. Sequencing was done on a sample of peripheral blood. Receptor source: a middle-aged man with active or convalescent COVID-19.

V and J are TRBV5-4 and TRBJ2-4; 10 bases are shared with TRBD2. Unmatched junction bases numbered 6, after V lost 1 base and J lost 5 bases. CDR1 and CDR2 (germline): SGHNT, YYREEE (reference sequence). The CDR3 length is 16 residues. The CDR3 sequence is CASSLPSGGEENIQYF. CDR3 sequence (DNA): TGTGCCAGCAGCTTGCCTAGCGGGGGCGAAGAAAACATTCAGTACTTC.

The chain carries TRBV6-5 and TRBJ1-6; TRBD1 might be the D (6 bases). The CDR3 is 15 amino acids. Trimming removed 6 bases from V and 6 bases from J, with 15 bases in between. Germline V lookup: CDR1 MNHEY, CDR2 SVGAGI. The CDR3 nucleotides read TGTGCCAGCAGGGGGGCCGATGGGGTTAATTCACCCCTCCACTTT. Translating it yields CASRGADGVNSPLHF.

This rearrangement joins TRBV5-1 to TRBJ1-2; TRBD1 matches 11 bases. The CDR3 extends over 14 amino acids. The germline V gene encodes CDR1 SGHRS and CDR2 YFSETQ. Trimming cost V 0 bases and J 8 bases; bases outside gene matches: 3. The chain's CDR3 is CASSLEGQGDGYTF. The CDR3, as DNA: TGCGCCAGCAGCTTGGAGGGACAGGGGGACGGCTACACCTTC.

The chain recombines TRBV18 with TRBJ1-1, with 7 positions matching TRBD1. The J segment lost 7 bases and the V segment lost 2 bases, leaving 10 bases of the junction unmatched. CDR1 is KGHSH and CDR2 is LQKENI in the germline V gene. The CDR3 length is 15 residues. CDR3 nucleotide sequence: TGTGCCAGCTCACCAAGACAGGGCGGAGAAAGTGAAGCTTTCTTT. Translation: CASSPRQGGESEAFF.

This chain uses TRBV21-1 with TRBJ1-1; TRBD1, the table's D call, lacks a check against the DNA. TRBV21-1 is a documented pseudogene. The length of the CDR3 is 16 residues. This CDR3 reads CASSLGPGALLTEAFF. The DNA of the CDR3 is TGTGCCAGCAGCCTTGGACCAGGGGCACTTCTCACTGAAGCTTTCTTT.

The chain carries TRBV5-1 and TRBJ2-2; perhaps TRBD1 as D (5 bases). CDR3 size: 14 residues. V dropped 1 base and J dropped 6 bases, with 10 bases sitting between them. The germline V gene encodes CDR1 SGHRS and CDR2 YFSETQ. CDR3: CASSLLPGPGELFF. The CDR3 bases are TGCGCCAGCAGCTTGCTTCCAGGGCCCGGGGAGCTGTTTTTT.

Only one count was recorded for this clone. The CDR3 is CASSQPMTAGTVGPQETQYF. In DNA form, the CDR3 reads TGTGCCAGCAGCCAACCCATGACCGCGGGTACCGTGGGCCCCCAAGAGACCCAGTACTTC. The chain links TRBV4-2 to TRBJ2-5, with a possible D match to TRBD2 (5 bases). Deletions cut 2 bases from V and 1 base from J, with 26 bases between. Looked up from germline, CDR1 is LGHNA and CDR2 is YNFKEQ. The CDR3 loop spans 20 amino acids.

The rearrangement uses TRBV6-1 and TRBJ2-7; the match to TRBD2 covers 7 bases. The CDR3 is 14 residues long. Germline trimming cut 3 bases from V and 6 bases from J; bases unmatched to any gene: 8. CDR1 is MNHNS, CDR2 SASEGT, per germline. The CDR3 reads CASSDRDYGREQYF. In DNA form, the CDR3 reads TGTGCCAGCAGTGACCGGGACTATGGGCGCGAGCAGTACTTC.

This chain links TRBV30 with TRBJ1-3; D uncertain. Germline loops: CDR1 GTSNPN, CDR2 SVGIG (reference sequence). There are 12 residues in the CDR3. For the CDR3, the DNA is TGTGCTCTGAAGCTCTCTGGAAACACCATATATTTT. This sequence encodes CALKLSGNTIYF.

The J gene is TRBJ2-3, the V gene TRBV5-1, with D maybe TRBD1 (7 bases). Germline loops: CDR1 SGHRS, CDR2 YFSETQ. V lost 6 bases and J 3 bases, leaving 14 bases between the germline ends. This CDR3 contains 14 residues. Here the CDR3 reads CASTAQGRTDTQYF. The CDR3 nucleotides are TGCGCCAGCACGGCACAGGGGAGGACAGATACGCAGTATTTT.